A single sample is the source of the 30 T cell receptor beta chains below, sequenced in a study of PD-L1 blockade in urothelial cancer. Described time point: pretreatment peripheral blood. The protocol was immunoSEQ multiplex PCR, while the TCRdb copy is restricted to in-frame clones and leaves out a portion. The table records tens of thousands of clones, 70% to 90% of them present only once. This sample comprised PBMCs, obtained around atezolizumab (anti-PD-L1) treatment. These receptors were taken from a man aged 60-69 years with urothelial cancer.

CDR3 coding DNA: TGTGCCAGCAGTTTTCGTGGGACACTCAATCAGCCCCAGCATTTT. Translated: CASSFRGTLNQPQHF. The chain is built from TRBV28 and TRBJ1-5; weak D call: TRBD1 (6 bases). Per the germline V gene, CDR1 is MDHEN and CDR2 is SYDVKM. This CDR3 has 15 residues. Trimming shortened V by 3 bases and J by 3 bases, and 12 bases separated the two germline ends.

The chain is built from TRBV9 and TRBJ2-7, with a weak D call TRBD2 (6 bases). The ends were cut back, 4 bases at V and 6 bases at J, with 11 bases in the middle. Germline V CDR1 and CDR2: SGDLS, YYNGEE. The CDR3 loop spans 12 amino acids. The CDR3 DNA reads as TGTGCCAGCAGCCGGGACTCCGGCGAGCAGTACTTC. It specifies CASSRDSGEQYF. The whole variable domain, remainder taken from reference TRBV9 and TRBJ2-7, is DSGVTQTPKHLITATGQRVTLRCSPRSGDLSVYWYQQSLDQGLQFLIQYYNGEERAKGNILERFSAQQFPDLHSELNLSSLELGDSALYFCASSRDSGEQYFGPGTRLTVT.

The chain links TRBV6-5 to TRBJ2-3; tentatively, D is TRBD2 (6 bases). Germline V lookup: CDR1 MNHEY, CDR2 SVGAGI. The CDR3 is 14 amino acids. V was cut by 5 bases and J by 2 bases, with 11 bases left in between. Here the CDR3 reads CASSGGDSTDTQYF. Written as DNA, the CDR3 is TGTGCCAGCAGTGGTGGGGACTCCACAGATACGCAGTATTTT.

This chain joins TRBV5-4 and TRBJ2-7, with 8 bases fitting TRBD2. V was pared by 0 bases and J by 3 bases, with 2 bases of the junction left unmatched. This CDR3 contains 14 residues. Germline V lookup: CDR1 SGHNT, CDR2 YYREEE (reference sequence). In nucleotides, the CDR3 is TGTGCCAGCAGCTTGGCTCTAGCGGGCTACGAGCAGTACTTC. It codes for CASSLALAGYEQYF.

The gene calls are TRBV4-1 and TRBJ2-1; TRBD2 matches 7 bases. Trimming at V came to 4 bases and at J to 10 bases, leaving 7 bases not matched to a gene. The CDR3 runs to 13 residues. CDR1 and CDR2 from the germline V gene are MGHRA and YSYEKL. CDR3 nucleotides: TGCGCCAGCAGCCCCCCCCGAGCGGGAGAGCAGTTCTTC. Encoded protein: CASSPPRAGEQFF.

The chain combines TRBV30 with TRBJ1-5, with D perhaps TRBD1 (5 bases). The germline V and J ends were trimmed by 3 bases and 0 bases, with 9 bases remaining between them. The germline V gene has CDR1 GTSNPN and CDR2 SVGIG (reference sequence). The CDR3 runs 14 residues. The CDR3 protein is CAWSSGDSNQPQHF. CDR3 nucleotides: TGTGCCTGGAGCTCGGGGGATAGCAATCAGCCCCAGCATTTT.

J is TRBJ2-2 and V is TRBV10-3, with a tentative D call TRBD1 (5 bases). The V gene lost 7 bases and the J gene lost 3 bases, with 15 bases spanning the gap. CDR3 length: 15 residues. Germline V gene sequence: CDR1 ENHRY, CDR2 SYGVKD. CDR3 amino acids: CAINGPGIDTGELFF. The CDR3 nucleotides are TGTGCCATCAATGGGCCAGGGATAGACACCGGGGAGCTGTTTTTT.

The chain employs TRBV6-5 and TRBJ2-7, with D tentatively TRBD1 (5 bases). V shed 5 bases and J shed 4 bases, with 18 bases lying between them. CDR3 size: 15 residues. Germline values: CDR1 MNHEY, CDR2 SVGAGI. The CDR3 DNA sequence: TGTGCCAGCAGTCCTTATGGGAACACAGGTTACGAGCAGTACTTC. Its protein is CASSPYGNTGYEQYF.

This chain joins TRBV6-1 and TRBJ2-7; 13 bases line up with TRBD2. The CDR3 extends over 14 amino acids. Per the germline V gene, CDR1 is MNHNS and CDR2 is SASEGT. After removal of 8 bases from V and 2 bases from J, the junction contained 3 bases not matched to a gene. The CDR3 protein is CASPGLAGPYEQYF. The CDR3 DNA follows: TGTGCCAGCCCGGGACTAGCGGGACCCTACGAGCAGTACTTC.

The DNA for the CDR3 is TGTGCCAGCAGTTACTCGAGGCAGGGGCCGTACGAGCAGTACTTC. This gives the protein CASSYSRQGPYEQYF. V gene TRBV6-5 combines with J gene TRBJ2-7; D may be TRBD1 (6 bases). The CDR3 is 15 residues long. CDR1 is MNHEY and CDR2 is SVGAGI in the germline V gene. With 0 bases removed from V and 4 bases from J, the gap between germline ends came to 13 bases.

The chain recombines TRBV4-1 with TRBJ2-1; tentative D call: TRBD1 (6 bases). Trimming left V 3 bases short and J 4 bases short, with 13 bases between. Germline V gene lookup returns CDR1 MGHRA and CDR2 YSYEKL. The length of the CDR3 is 15 residues. For the CDR3, the DNA is TGCGCCAGCAGCCAGACAGGCATACCTTACAATGAGCAGTTCTTC. Amino acids: CASSQTGIPYNEQFF.

The rearrangement joins TRBV5-1 to TRBJ2-3; 8 bases are a match to TRBD1. Trimming at V came to 4 bases and at J to 6 bases, leaving 4 bases not matched to a gene. Germline assignment: CDR1 SGHRS and CDR2 YFSETQ. This CDR3 has 13 amino acids. This CDR3 is CASSIDRGDTQYF. The CDR3, as DNA: TGCGCCAGCAGCATCGACAGGGGCGATACGCAGTATTTT.

This sequence joins TRBV4-3 and TRBJ2-5; 7 bases fit TRBD2. Germline CDR1 LGHNA, CDR2 YSLEER. V trimming: 0 bases; J trimming: 5 bases; junction bases outside the gene matches: 21. The CDR3 length is 20 residues. CDR3 amino acids: CASSQEGPGGRVRLWETQYF. The CDR3 DNA is TGCGCCAGCAGCCAAGAAGGCCCAGGAGGGAGGGTAAGGTTATGGGAGACCCAGTACTTC.

The chain is built from TRBV2 and TRBJ2-1, with 9 bases lining up with TRBD1. The V gene's germline CDR1 is SNHLY and CDR2 FYNNEI. V gave up 8 bases and J gave up 6 bases; unmatched junction bases: 5. This CDR3 is built from 13 residues. Here the CDR3 reads CASGRDRVNEQFF. The CDR3 nucleotides are TGTGCCAGCGGGCGGGACAGGGTCAATGAGCAGTTCTTC.

This chain connects TRBV5-1 to TRBJ2-2; 8 bases match TRBD1. The CDR3 covers 16 residues. Germline V lookup: CDR1 SGHRS, CDR2 YFSETQ. V shed 3 bases, J shed 1 base, and the junction held 5 bases outside the gene matches. CDR3 in DNA: TGCGCCAGCAGCTCCGGACAGGGAGTGAACACCGGGGAGCTGTTTTTT. Its protein is CASSSGQGVNTGELFF.

This clone was observed at least ten times. The rearrangement uses TRBV4-1 and TRBJ2-1, with 12 nucleotides matching TRBD2. This CDR3 is built from 18 residues. The germline gives CDR1 MGHRA, CDR2 YSYEKL. Trimming at V came to 0 bases and at J to 8 bases, leaving 11 bases not matched to a gene. In DNA form, the CDR3 reads TGCGCCAGCAGCCAAGATCCCCTTCCTAGCGGGGGGGGGTATGAGCAGTTCTTC. It translates to CASSQDPLPSGGGYEQFF.

Concerning this clone itself: Other DNA sequences in this specimen translate into the identical CDR3. J is TRBJ2-7 and V is TRBV27, with 13 bases that match TRBD2. The germline V gene encodes CDR1 MNHEY and CDR2 SMNVEV (reference sequence). V was pared by 0 bases and J by 2 bases, with 1 base of the junction left unmatched. The CDR3 has 16 residues. The CDR3 DNA reads as TGTGCCAGCAGTTTATCACTAGCGGGAGGGACCTACGAGCAGTACTTC. Translating gives CASSLSLAGGTYEQYF.

For the CDR3, the DNA is TGCAGCGTTGGGGAGGGCAATCAGCCCCAGCATTTT. Protein sequence: CSVGEGNQPQHF. V is TRBV29-1 and J is TRBJ1-5; no clear D gene. CDR3 length equals 12 residues. Germline V lookup: CDR1 SQVTM, CDR2 ANQGSEA. Between the trimmed V and J ends, which lost 4 bases and 2 bases, there was a span of 6 bases. The full variable domain, in which reference TRBV29-1 and TRBJ1-5 provide the parts outside the CDR3, is SAVISQKPSRDICQRGTSLTIQCQVDSQVTMMFWYRQQPGQSLTLIATANQGSEATYESGFVIDKFPISRPNLTFSTLTVSNMSPEDSSIYLCSVGEGNQPQHFGDGTRLSIL.

V usage is TRBV5-1 and J usage is TRBJ1-1; a weak D match, TRBD1 (6 bases). Per the germline V gene, CDR1 is SGHRS and CDR2 is YFSETQ. V was shortened by 0 bases and J by 5 bases, with 11 bases between the two germline ends. The CDR3 covers 14 residues. The CDR3 loop is CASSLGGGGTEAFF. DNA of the CDR3: TGCGCCAGCAGCTTGGGGGGGGGCGGGACTGAAGCTTTCTTT.

The rearrangement links TRBV5-6 to TRBJ1-2; D unresolved. The CDR3 is made up of 12 amino acids. The germline V gene has CDR1 SGHDT and CDR2 YYEEEE. Trimming took off 1 base at V and 7 bases at J, with 8 bases between the two ends. CDR3 sequence reads: CASSLFGGGYTF. DNA for the CDR3: TGTGCCAGCAGCTTGTTTGGCGGTGGCTACACCTTC. Together with reference TRBV5-6 and TRBJ1-2, the CDR3 gives the full variable domain: DAGVTQSPTHLIKTRGQQVTLRCSPKSGHDTVSWYQQALGQGPQFIFQYYEEEERQRGNFPDRFSGHQFPNYSSELNVNALLLGDSALYLCASSLFGGGYTFGSGTRLTVV.

In this sample, this clone turned up a few times. The rearrangement links TRBV19 to TRBJ1-2; the D gene is possibly TRBD1 (5 bases). This CDR3 spans 13 amino acids. The germline CDR1 and CDR2 sequences are LNHDA and SQIVND (reference sequence). Trimming stripped 7 bases from V and 5 bases from J, with 14 bases between. The CDR3 spells CASKETGRYGYTF. CDR3 sequence (DNA): TGTGCCAGTAAAGAAACAGGCCGTTATGGCTACACCTTC.

The chain joins TRBV28 to TRBJ2-1; a weak D match, TRBD1 (5 bases). The CDR3 covers 12 residues. Germline assignment: CDR1 MDHEN and CDR2 SYDVKM. The V end was cut by 6 bases, the J end by 6 bases, with 9 bases between. CDR3 coding DNA: TGTGCCAGCAGGCAAGGGGCCAATGAGCAGTTCTTC. Its protein is CASRQGANEQFF.

On this clone itself: A read error may account for a junction end that differs from germline. V gene TRBV4-1 combines with J gene TRBJ1-2; D gene unclear. This CDR3 comprises 13 residues. CDR1 MGHRA and CDR2 YSYEKL come from the germline V gene. DNA of the CDR3: TGCGCCAGCAGTCAAGACGGGTCGCGGGGCTACACCTTC. Translating it yields CASSQDGSRGYTF.

The V and J genes are TRBV4-1 and TRBJ1-2, with a weak D call TRBD1 (5 bases). This CDR3 spans 15 amino acids. Germline CDR1 and CDR2: MGHRA and YSYEKL. V was shortened by 4 bases and J by 3 bases, with 15 bases between the two germline ends. The CDR3 spells CASSLAGRGYYGYTF. In DNA, the CDR3 is TGCGCCAGCAGCCTAGCAGGGAGGGGTTACTATGGCTACACCTTC.

This clone has a single count. The gene calls are TRBV19 and TRBJ2-5, with TRBD1 matching over 8 bases. Losses at the gene ends were 5 bases for V and 3 bases for J; bases not matched to a gene: 5. The CDR3 extends over 14 amino acids. Looked up from germline, CDR1 is LNHDA and CDR2 is SQIVND (reference sequence). The CDR3 nucleotides read TGTGCCAGTAGTTCGACAGGGGCGAAAGAGACCCAGTACTTC. Its protein is CASSSTGAKETQYF.

The chain is built from TRBV5-8 and TRBJ1-4; TRBD1 aligns across 9 bases. Germline-derived CDR1 and CDR2 are SGHTS and YDEGEE. The length of the CDR3 is 14 residues. V was clipped by 2 bases and J by 10 bases; unmatched bases: 6. DNA of the CDR3: TGTGCCAGCAGCTTACTGGGACAGGGAGGAAAACTGTTTTTT. It specifies CASSLLGQGGKLFF. The variable domain in full, completed from reference TRBV5-8 and TRBJ1-4, reads EAGVTQSPTHLIKTRGQQATLRCSPISGHTSVYWYQQALGLGLQFLLWYDEGEERNRGNFPPRFSGRQFPNYSSELNVNALELEDSALYLCASSLLGQGGKLFFGSGTQLSVL.

This chain uses TRBV5-1 with TRBJ2-7, with 8 bases lining up with TRBD2. This CDR3 has 14 amino acids. The V segment lost 4 bases and the J segment 7 bases; nucleotides outside the gene matches: 10. The V gene's germline CDR1 is SGHRS and CDR2 YFSETQ. CDR3 coding DNA: TGCGCCAGCAGCCCTCTTACGGGGGGGCTTGAGCAGTACTTC. Translated: CASSPLTGGLEQYF.

This clone was counted between two and nine times. This rearrangement joins TRBV4-2 to TRBJ1-1, with TRBD1 as a possible D gene (5 bases). CDR1 and CDR2 (germline): LGHNA, YNFKEQ. Between the trimmed V and J ends, which lost 0 bases and 3 bases, there was a span of 11 bases. The CDR3 spans 15 residues. The CDR3 loop reads CASSQDGGVHTEAFF. CDR3 sequence (DNA): TGTGCCAGCAGCCAAGATGGAGGGGTCCACACTGAAGCTTTCTTT.

The V and J genes are TRBV15 and TRBJ1-2; a weak D match, TRBD1 (5 bases). Trimming left V 5 bases short and J 4 bases short, with 14 bases between. Germline loops: CDR1 LNHNV, CDR2 YYDKDF (reference sequence). CDR3 length: 14 residues. The CDR3 DNA is TGTGCCACCAGCCAGGTCGCACAGGTCTATGGCTACACCTTC. This codes for CATSQVAQVYGYTF.

This clone was observed a single time. This sequence joins TRBV5-4 and TRBJ2-3; tentative D call: TRBD2 (6 bases). Germline V lookup: CDR1 SGHNT, CDR2 YYREEE (reference sequence). The CDR3 has 14 residues. The germline V and J ends were trimmed by 4 bases and 4 bases, with 13 bases remaining between them. The DNA of the CDR3 is TGTGCCAGCAGCCGGGACTCTAGGCCAGATACGCAGTATTTT. This codes for CASSRDSRPDTQYF.